The rows below give T cell receptor beta chains drawn from one sample of a study of T cells in Graves' hyperthyroidism and ophthalmopathy. MiXCR, applied by TCRdb to the multiplex PCR reads, yields one record per CDR3 protein. The repertoire consists of about 720,000 distinct CDR3 sequences, with about 17% occurring once and the leading ten covering roughly 8%. The source material was blood. The source is a man younger than 30 with Graves' hyperthyroidism. Both conserved end residues are part of each CDR3. A D gene is named only where the DNA matches it firmly. The size field is filled for only some rows; it gives once, few, many or a size class.

abundance: -; v_gene: TRBV9; j_gene: TRBJ2-5; d_gene: TRBD2; CDR3aa: CASSVRETSGQETQYF; CDR3nt: TGTGCCAGCAGCGTTCGTGAGACTAGCGGGCAAGAGACCCAGTACTTC
abundance: few; v_gene: TRBV5-1; j_gene: TRBJ2-2; d_gene: -; CDR3aa: CASSFFLLNTGELFF; CDR3nt: TGCGCCAGCAGCTTTTTCCTCCTAAACACCGGGGAGCTGTTTTTT
abundance: -; v_gene: TRBV2; j_gene: TRBJ2-7; d_gene: -; CDR3aa: CASSGEVDSISYEQYF; CDR3nt: TGTGCCAGCAGTGGAGAGGTCGACTCAATCTCCTACGAGCAGTACTTC
abundance: many; v_gene: TRBV28; j_gene: TRBJ2-3; d_gene: -; CDR3aa: CASSLRAVNTDTQYF; CDR3nt: TGTGCCAGCAGTTTAAGGGCCGTTAACACAGATACGCAGTATTTT
abundance: many; v_gene: TRBV2; j_gene: TRBJ1-1; d_gene: -; CDR3aa: CASTGTAGDTEAFF; CDR3nt: TGTGCCAGCACCGGGACCGCGGGGGACACTGAAGCTTTCTTT
abundance: many; v_gene: TRBV11-2; j_gene: TRBJ2-5; d_gene: TRBD2; CDR3aa: CASSPGTSGATQYF; CDR3nt: TGTGCCAGCAGCCCCGGGACTAGCGGGGCGACCCAGTACTTC
abundance: many; v_gene: TRBV7-9; j_gene: TRBJ2-4; d_gene: TRBD1; CDR3aa: CASSPWTGITKNIQYF; CDR3nt: TGTGCCAGCAGCCCTTGGACAGGGATAACCAAAAACATTCAGTACTTC
abundance: few; v_gene: TRBV3-1; j_gene: TRBJ2-7; d_gene: TRBD2; CDR3aa: CASSPGLAGGPTNEQYF; CDR3nt: TGTGCCAGCAGCCCTGGACTAGCGGGAGGGCCGACGAACGAGCAGTACTTC
abundance: -; v_gene: TRBV30; j_gene: TRBJ1-5; d_gene: TRBD1; CDR3aa: CAWSLDRASNQPQHF; CDR3nt: TGTGCCTGGAGTCTTGACAGGGCGAGCAATCAGCCCCAGCATTTT
abundance: -; v_gene: TRBV14; j_gene: TRBJ2-7; d_gene: -; CDR3aa: CASSRAGAYEQYF; CDR3nt: TGTGCCAGCAGCCGGGCAGGGGCCTACGAGCAGTACTTC
abundance: -; v_gene: TRBV5-1; j_gene: TRBJ2-7; d_gene: -; CDR3aa: CASSFGGSKSGRFHEQYF; CDR3nt: TGCGCCAGCAGCTTTGGGGGTAGCAAGAGTGGTCGGTTCCACGAGCAGTACTTC
abundance: many; v_gene: TRBV28; j_gene: TRBJ2-7; d_gene: -; CDR3aa: CASSPQSGGEQYF; CDR3nt: TGTGCCAGCAGCCCCCAGTCTGGTGGCGAGCAGTACTTC
abundance: many; v_gene: TRBV30; j_gene: TRBJ2-1; d_gene: -; CDR3aa: CALGVGVNNEQFF; CDR3nt: TGTGCCCTTGGCGTGGGGGTCAATAATGAGCAGTTCTTC
abundance: many; v_gene: TRBV5-1; j_gene: TRBJ2-7; d_gene: TRBD1; CDR3aa: CASRRDRSYEQYF; CDR3nt: TGCGCCAGCCGCAGGGACAGATCCTACGAGCAGTACTTC
abundance: few; v_gene: TRBV30; j_gene: TRBJ2-6; d_gene: -; CDR3aa: CAWMGISGANVLTF; CDR3nt: TGTGCCTGGATGGGGATCTCTGGGGCCAACGTCCTGACTTTC
abundance: many; v_gene: TRBV6-1; j_gene: TRBJ2-7; d_gene: TRBD2; CDR3aa: CASSPRGGLHEQYF; CDR3nt: TGTGCCAGCAGTCCCCGGGGAGGGCTTCACGAGCAGTACTTC
abundance: few; v_gene: TRBV29-1; j_gene: TRBJ2-2; d_gene: -; CDR3aa: CSVYSRSGELFF; CDR3nt: TGCAGCGTATATAGCAGGTCCGGGGAGCTGTTTTTT
abundance: few; v_gene: TRBV2; j_gene: TRBJ1-6; d_gene: TRBD1; CDR3aa: CASSQGGSSPLHF; CDR3nt: TGTGCCAGCAGTCAGGGGGGATCTTCACCCCTCCACTTT
abundance: many; v_gene: TRBV10-3; j_gene: TRBJ1-5; d_gene: -; CDR3aa: CAISDQGAQHF; CDR3nt: TGTGCCATCAGCGACCAGGGAGCCCAGCATTTT
abundance: many; v_gene: TRBV28; j_gene: TRBJ1-2; d_gene: -; CDR3aa: CASSLYDGGLYGYTF; CDR3nt: TGTGCCAGCAGTTTATATGACGGGGGTCTCTATGGCTACACCTTC
abundance: -; v_gene: TRBV2; j_gene: TRBJ2-1; d_gene: -; CDR3aa: CASSEARPGNEQFF; CDR3nt: TGTGCCAGCAGTGAAGCGAGGCCAGGCAATGAGCAGTTCTTC
abundance: many; v_gene: TRBV20-1; j_gene: TRBJ2-1; d_gene: TRBD2; CDR3aa: CSARDRGGRALNEQFF; CDR3nt: TGCAGTGCTAGAGATCGGGGCGGGAGGGCCCTAAATGAGCAGTTCTTC